The clone carrying this T cell receptor beta chain was picked up many times. Its antigen is still unknown. The data are from a study of T-cell reconstitution after alpha-beta-depleted transplantation in children. Findings and limits, study-wide: Reportedly, roughly two months post-transplant, alpha-beta T cells arose from several hundred expanded graft clones. Elevated TCRbeta diversity at day 60 was traced, in some patients, to surviving recipient T cells and thymic progenitors. T-cell counts and diversity were attributed mostly to newly produced T cells one year after transplant.

Unique molecular identifiers were incorporated during preparation of the TCRbeta library. A single record per CDR3 protein comes from TCRdb applying MiXCR to the PCR reads. This sample has 250,000 to 400,000 distinct CDR3 sequences, with over 20% found just once. The CDR3 is 13 amino acids. V was trimmed by 3 bases and J by 15 bases, leaving 18 bases between them. The clonotype originates from a male patient under 18 who had a stem cell transplant for acute lymphoblastic leukemia, so the T cells may come from the graft donor. Source: PBMCs, mostly from graft donor cells, taken 180 days after TCRalphabeta/CD19-depleted stem cell transplant. The V call is TRBV12-3 or TRBV12-4, the J call TRBJ2-1, with a tentative D call TRBD2 (6 bases). DNA for the CDR3: TGTGCCAGCAGTTTTCCGGGACTCGAAGACCTGTTCTTC. The encoded protein is CASSFPGLEDLFF.